The 8 T cell receptor beta chains below all came from one sample that was sequenced in a study of T cells in Graves' hyperthyroidism and ophthalmopathy. Using RNA transcripts as the source, TCR beta CDR3 regions were amplified. The HTBI primer set was used in a first-round RT-PCR of the TCR CDR3. TCRdb reprocessed the multiplex PCR reads with MiXCR, giving one entry per CDR3 protein. This table has around 450,000 distinct CDR3 sequences, approximately 13% appearing once. Material: blood. The receptors originated from a young woman with Graves' hyperthyroidism.

V is TRBV20-1 and J is TRBJ2-3; 14 nucleotides align to TRBD2. The CDR3 extends over 17 amino acids. Germline CDR1 DFQATT, CDR2 SNEGSKA (reference sequence). J gave up 3 bases and V 6 bases, and 11 bases lay outside the gene matches. The DNA for the CDR3 is TGCAGTGCATTCGGGACTAGCGGGAGAGCCCCGACAGATACGCAGTATTTT. It is translated as CSAFGTSGRAPTDTQYF.

Many counts were recorded for this clonotype. The rearrangement uses TRBV3-1 and TRBJ2-3; D gene uncertain. The V gene lost 0 bases and the J gene lost 0 bases, with 10 bases spanning the gap. The germline CDR1 and CDR2 sequences are LGHDT and YNNKEL (reference sequence). This CDR3 spans 16 amino acids. CDR3: CASSQEMTTSTDTQYF. CDR3 DNA sequence: TGTGCCAGCAGCCAAGAGATGACAACTAGCACAGATACGCAGTATTTT.

This clonotype was picked up many times. V usage is TRBV7-2 and J usage is TRBJ2-1, with 14 bases aligning to TRBD2. This CDR3 is built from 16 residues. CDR1 is SGHTA and CDR2 is FQGNSA in the germline V gene. With V trimmed by 4 bases and J by 6 bases, 5 bases remained unmatched. The CDR3 coding sequence is TGTGCCAGCAGCTCGCCGGGACTAGCGGGAGTCAATGAGCAGTTCTTC. Its protein product is CASSSPGLAGVNEQFF.

J is TRBJ2-5 and V is TRBV6-1; D is possibly TRBD2 (6 bases). V lost 2 bases and J 2 bases, leaving 12 bases between the germline ends. Germline CDR1 and CDR2: MNHNS and SASEGT. The CDR3 has 15 amino acids. Here the CDR3 DNA reads TGTGCCAGCAGTGAAATGATGGGGGGACAAGAGACCCAGTACTTC. Translated: CASSEMMGGQETQYF.

This clonotype was seen repeatedly, ten times or more. The chain links TRBV6-2 or TRBV6-3 to TRBJ2-1; D unclear. Trimming stripped 4 bases from V and 3 bases from J, with 7 bases between. Germline values: CDR1 MNHEY, CDR2 SVGEGT. The CDR3 loop spans 13 amino acids. The CDR3 region is CASSSDDYNEQFF. CDR3 bases: TGTGCCAGCAGTTCCGATGACTACAATGAGCAGTTCTTC.

Turning to this clonotype: This sequence may be a read error, since a much larger clone differs from it by one base. The chain combines TRBV6-1 with TRBJ2-1, with TRBD2 matching over 11 bases. The length of the CDR3 is 16 residues. Germline loops: CDR1 MNHNS, CDR2 SASEGT. CDR3 nucleotide sequence: TGTGCCAGCAGTGAAGGACTAGCGGGACCGACTAATGGGCAGTTCTTC. It yields the protein CASSEGLAGPTNGQFF.

The chain links TRBV20-1 to TRBJ2-3; TRBD2 matches at 7 bases. Germline values: CDR1 DFQATT, CDR2 SNEGSKA (reference sequence). The CDR3 is made up of 16 amino acids. Trimming took 3 bases from V and 0 from J; bases not matched to a gene: 9. DNA of the CDR3: TGCAGTGCTAGCCCCTCTAGCGGAGCTAGCACAGATACGCAGTATTTT. It encodes CSASPSSGASTDTQYF.

This clonotype was recorded many times. DNA of the CDR3: TGCGCCAGCAGCCCGGGGGGAGCGGGACGTCAAGAGACCCAGTACTTC. This sequence encodes CASSPGGAGRQETQYF. This chain connects TRBV5-1 to TRBJ2-5; 7 positions match TRBD2. Germline V gene sequence: CDR1 SGHRS, CDR2 YFSETQ. The ends lost 4 bases at V and 2 bases at J; junction bases unmatched: 11. CDR3 length: 16 residues. Full variable domain (rest looked up from reference TRBV5-1 and TRBJ2-5): KAGVTQTPRYLIKTRGQQVTLSCSPISGHRSVSWYQQTPGQGLQFLFEYFSETQRNKGNFPGRFSGRQFSNSRSEMNVSTLELGDSALYLCASSPGGAGRQETQYFGPGTRLLVL.